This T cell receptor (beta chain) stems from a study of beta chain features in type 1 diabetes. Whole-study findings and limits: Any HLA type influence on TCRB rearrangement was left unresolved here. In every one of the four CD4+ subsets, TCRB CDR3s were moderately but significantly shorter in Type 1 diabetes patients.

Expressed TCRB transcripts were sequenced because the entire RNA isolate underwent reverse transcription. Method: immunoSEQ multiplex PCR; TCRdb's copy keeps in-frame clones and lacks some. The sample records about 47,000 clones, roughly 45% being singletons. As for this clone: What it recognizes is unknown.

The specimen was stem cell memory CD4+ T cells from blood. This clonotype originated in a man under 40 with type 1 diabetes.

CDR3 amino acids: CASSLQQGLPGELFF. The DNA for the CDR3 is TGTGCCAGCAGCTTACAACAGGGTCTCCCCGGGGAGCTGTTTTTT. The genes are TRBV11-2 and TRBJ2-2; D is perhaps TRBD1 (6 bases). Germline V gene lookup returns CDR1 SGHAT and CDR2 FQNNGV. With 2 bases removed from V and 6 bases from J, the gap between germline ends came to 13 bases. The CDR3 has 15 residues.